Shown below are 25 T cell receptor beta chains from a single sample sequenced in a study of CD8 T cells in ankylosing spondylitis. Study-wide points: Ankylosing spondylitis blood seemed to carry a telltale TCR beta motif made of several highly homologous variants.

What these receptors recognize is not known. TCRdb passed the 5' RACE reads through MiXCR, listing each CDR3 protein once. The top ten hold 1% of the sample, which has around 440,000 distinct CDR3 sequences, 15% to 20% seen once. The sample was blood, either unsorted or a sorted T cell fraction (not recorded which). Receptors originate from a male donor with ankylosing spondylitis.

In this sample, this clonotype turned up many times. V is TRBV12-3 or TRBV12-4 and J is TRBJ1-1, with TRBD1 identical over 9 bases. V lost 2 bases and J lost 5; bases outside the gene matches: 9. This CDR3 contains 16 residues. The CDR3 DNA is TGTGCCAGCAGTTTATCCGAGGGACAGGGTGCAACTGAAGCTTTCTTT. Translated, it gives CASSLSEGQGATEAFF.

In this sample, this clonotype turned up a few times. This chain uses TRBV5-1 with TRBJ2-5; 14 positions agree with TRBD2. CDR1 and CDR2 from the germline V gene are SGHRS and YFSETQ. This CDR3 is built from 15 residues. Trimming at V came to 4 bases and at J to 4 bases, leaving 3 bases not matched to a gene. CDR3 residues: CASSHGTSGRETQYF. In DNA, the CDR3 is TGCGCCAGCAGCCATGGGACTAGCGGGAGAGAGACCCAGTACTTC.

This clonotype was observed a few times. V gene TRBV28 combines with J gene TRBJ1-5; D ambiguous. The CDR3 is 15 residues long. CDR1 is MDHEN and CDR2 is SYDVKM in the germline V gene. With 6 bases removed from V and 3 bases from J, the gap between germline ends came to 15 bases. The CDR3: CASRPPTATNQPQHF. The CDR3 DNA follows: TGTGCCAGCAGACCCCCCACAGCGACCAATCAGCCCCAGCATTTT.

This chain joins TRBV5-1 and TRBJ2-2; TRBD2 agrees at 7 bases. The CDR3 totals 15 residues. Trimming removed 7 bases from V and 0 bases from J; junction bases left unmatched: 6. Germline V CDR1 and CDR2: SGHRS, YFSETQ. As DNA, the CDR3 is TGCGCCAGCCTTGGGGCGGGGGCGAACACCGGGGAGCTGTTTTTT. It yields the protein CASLGAGANTGELFF.

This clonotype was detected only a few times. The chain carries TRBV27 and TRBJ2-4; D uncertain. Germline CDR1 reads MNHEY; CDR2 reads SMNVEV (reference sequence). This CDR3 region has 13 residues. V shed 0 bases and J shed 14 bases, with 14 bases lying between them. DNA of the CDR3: TGTGCCAGCAGTTTATCGCGCCTTGCCCCTAAGTACTTC. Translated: CASSLSRLAPKYF.

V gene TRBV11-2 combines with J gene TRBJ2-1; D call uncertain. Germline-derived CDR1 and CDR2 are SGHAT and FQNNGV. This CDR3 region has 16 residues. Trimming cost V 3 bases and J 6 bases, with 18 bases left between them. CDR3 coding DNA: TGTGCCAGCAGCTTTTTTGGAACTCTGGTTGGCAATGAGCAGTTCTTC. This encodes CASSFFGTLVGNEQFF.

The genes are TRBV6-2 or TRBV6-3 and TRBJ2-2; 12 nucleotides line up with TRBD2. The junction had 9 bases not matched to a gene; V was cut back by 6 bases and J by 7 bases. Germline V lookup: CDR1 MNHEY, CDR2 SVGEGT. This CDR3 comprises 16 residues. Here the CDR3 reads CASRPSGRAYGGELFF. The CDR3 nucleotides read TGTGCCAGCAGACCTAGCGGGAGGGCCTATGGCGGGGAGCTGTTTTTT.

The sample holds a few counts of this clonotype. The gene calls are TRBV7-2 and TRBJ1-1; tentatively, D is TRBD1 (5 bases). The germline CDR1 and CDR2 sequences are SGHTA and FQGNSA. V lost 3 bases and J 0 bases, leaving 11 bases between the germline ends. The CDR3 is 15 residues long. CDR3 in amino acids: CASSLGGPVNTEAFF. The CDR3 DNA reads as TGTGCCAGCAGCTTGGGGGGTCCGGTGAACACTGAAGCTTTCTTT.

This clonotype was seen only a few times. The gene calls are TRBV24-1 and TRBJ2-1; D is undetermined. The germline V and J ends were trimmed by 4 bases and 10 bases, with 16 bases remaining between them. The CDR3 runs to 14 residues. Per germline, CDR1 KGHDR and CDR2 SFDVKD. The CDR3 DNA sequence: TGTGCCACCAGTGACCTGGACCCCCTGGGGGAGCAGTTCTTC. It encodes CATSDLDPLGEQFF.

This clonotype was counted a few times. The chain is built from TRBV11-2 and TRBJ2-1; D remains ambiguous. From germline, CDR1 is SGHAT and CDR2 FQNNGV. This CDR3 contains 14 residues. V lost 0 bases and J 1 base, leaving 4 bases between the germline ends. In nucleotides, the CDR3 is TGTGCCAGCAGCTTAGATCAATCCTACAATGAGCAGTTCTTC. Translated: CASSLDQSYNEQFF.

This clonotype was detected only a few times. CDR3 in DNA: TGCGCCAGCAGCTTGGGCCTGGCGGGTGAAAAACTGTTTTTT. Protein: CASSLGLAGEKLFF. V and J are TRBV5-1 and TRBJ1-4; no clear D gene. With 0 bases removed from V and 7 bases from J, the gap between germline ends came to 10 bases. CDR3 size: 14 residues. CDR1 and CDR2 from the germline V gene are SGHRS and YFSETQ.

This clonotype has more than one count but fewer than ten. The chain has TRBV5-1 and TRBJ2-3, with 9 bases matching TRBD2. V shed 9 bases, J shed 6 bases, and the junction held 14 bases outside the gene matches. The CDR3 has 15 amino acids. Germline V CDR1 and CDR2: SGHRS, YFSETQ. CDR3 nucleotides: TGCGCCACAGCCCCCGCGGGGGGGTCTCGCGATACGCAGTATTTT. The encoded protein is CATAPAGGSRDTQYF.

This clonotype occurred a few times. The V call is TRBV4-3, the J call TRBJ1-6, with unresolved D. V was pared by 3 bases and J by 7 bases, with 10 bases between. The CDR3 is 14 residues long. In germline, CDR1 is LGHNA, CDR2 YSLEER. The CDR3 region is CASSHKNRNSPLHF. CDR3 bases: TGCGCCAGCAGCCATAAGAACAGAAATTCACCCCTCCACTTT.

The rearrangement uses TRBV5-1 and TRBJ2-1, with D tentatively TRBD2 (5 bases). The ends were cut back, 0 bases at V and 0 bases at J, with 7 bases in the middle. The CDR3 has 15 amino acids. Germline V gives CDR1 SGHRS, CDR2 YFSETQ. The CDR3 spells CASSLVLASYNEQFF. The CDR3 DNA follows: TGCGCCAGCAGCTTGGTTCTAGCCTCCTACAATGAGCAGTTCTTC.

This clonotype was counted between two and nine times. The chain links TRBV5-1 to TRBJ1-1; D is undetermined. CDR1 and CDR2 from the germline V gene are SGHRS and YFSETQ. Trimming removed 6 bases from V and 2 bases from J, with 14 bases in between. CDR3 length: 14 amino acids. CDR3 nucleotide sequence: TGCGCCAGCACCAGCGGGGATAGCAACACTGAAGCTTTCTTT. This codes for CASTSGDSNTEAFF.

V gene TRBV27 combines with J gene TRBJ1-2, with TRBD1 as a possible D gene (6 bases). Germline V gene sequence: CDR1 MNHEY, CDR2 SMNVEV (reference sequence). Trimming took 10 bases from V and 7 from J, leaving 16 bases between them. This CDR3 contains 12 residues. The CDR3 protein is CATRGGRGGYTF. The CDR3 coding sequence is TGTGCCACTAGGGGGGGGCGCGGTGGCTACACCTTC.

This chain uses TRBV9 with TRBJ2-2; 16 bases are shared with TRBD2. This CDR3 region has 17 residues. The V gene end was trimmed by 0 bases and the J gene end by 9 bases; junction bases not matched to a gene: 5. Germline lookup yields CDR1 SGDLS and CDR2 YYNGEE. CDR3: CASSVAGTSGGARELFF. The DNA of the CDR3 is TGTGCCAGCAGCGTAGCCGGGACTAGCGGGGGGGCCCGGGAGCTGTTTTTT.

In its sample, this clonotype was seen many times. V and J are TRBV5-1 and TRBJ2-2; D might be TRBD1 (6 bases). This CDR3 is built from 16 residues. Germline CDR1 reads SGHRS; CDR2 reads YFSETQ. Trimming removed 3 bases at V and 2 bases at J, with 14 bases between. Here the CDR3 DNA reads TGCGCCAGCAGCTCCCCCGGGACAACCAACACCGGGGAGCTGTTTTTT. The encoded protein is CASSSPGTTNTGELFF.

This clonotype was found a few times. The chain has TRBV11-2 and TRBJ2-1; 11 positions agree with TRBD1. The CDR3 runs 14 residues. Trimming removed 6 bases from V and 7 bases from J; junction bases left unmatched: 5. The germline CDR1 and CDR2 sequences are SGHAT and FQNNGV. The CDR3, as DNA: TGTGCCAGCAGTCGGACAGGGGGCCGGAATGAGCAGTTCTTC. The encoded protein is CASSRTGGRNEQFF.

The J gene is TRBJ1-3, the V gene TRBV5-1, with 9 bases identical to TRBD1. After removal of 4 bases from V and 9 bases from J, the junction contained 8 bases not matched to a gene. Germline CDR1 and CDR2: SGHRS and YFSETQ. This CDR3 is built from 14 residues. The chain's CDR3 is CASSLGTGMGTIYF. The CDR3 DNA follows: TGCGCCAGCAGCCTGGGGACAGGGATGGGCACCATATATTTT. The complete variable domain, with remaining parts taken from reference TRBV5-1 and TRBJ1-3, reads KAGVTQTPRYLIKTRGQQVTLSCSPISGHRSVSWYQQTPGQGLQFLFEYFSETQRNKGNFPGRFSGRQFSNSRSEMNVSTLELGDSALYLCASSLGTGMGTIYFGEGSWLTVV.

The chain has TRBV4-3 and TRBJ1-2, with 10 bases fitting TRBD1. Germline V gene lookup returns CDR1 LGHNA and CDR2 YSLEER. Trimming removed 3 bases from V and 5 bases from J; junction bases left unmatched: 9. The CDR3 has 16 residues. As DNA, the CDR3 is TGCGCCAGCAGCCAGCAGGACAGGGGGTTAACTTATGGCTACACCTTC. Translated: CASSQQDRGLTYGYTF.

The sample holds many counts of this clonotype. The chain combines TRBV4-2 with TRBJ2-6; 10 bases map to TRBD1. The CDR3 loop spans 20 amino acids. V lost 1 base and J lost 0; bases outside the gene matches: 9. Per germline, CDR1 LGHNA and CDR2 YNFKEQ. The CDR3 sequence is CASSQVRPGTGVSGANVLTF. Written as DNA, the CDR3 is TGTGCCAGCAGCCAAGTTCGCCCCGGGACAGGGGTCTCTGGGGCCAACGTCCTGACTTTC.

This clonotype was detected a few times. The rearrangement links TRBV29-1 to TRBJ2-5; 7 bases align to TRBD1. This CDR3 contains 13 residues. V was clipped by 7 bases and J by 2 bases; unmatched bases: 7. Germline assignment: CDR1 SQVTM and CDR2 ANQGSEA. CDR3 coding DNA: TGCAGCGCTCGGGACAGTTATCAAGAGACCCAGTACTTC. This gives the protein CSARDSYQETQYF.

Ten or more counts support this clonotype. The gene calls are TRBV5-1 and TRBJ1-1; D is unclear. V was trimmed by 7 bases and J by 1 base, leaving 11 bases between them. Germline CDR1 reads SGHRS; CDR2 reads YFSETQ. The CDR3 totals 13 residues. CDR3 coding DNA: TGCGCCAGCGCCAGGATGGAGAACACTGAAGCTTTCTTT. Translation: CASARMENTEAFF.

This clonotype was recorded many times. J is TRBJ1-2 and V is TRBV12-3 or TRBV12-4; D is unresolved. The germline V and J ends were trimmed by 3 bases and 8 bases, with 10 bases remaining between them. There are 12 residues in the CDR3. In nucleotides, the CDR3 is TGTGCCAGCAGTTTTGGCACGGGGGGCTACACCTTC. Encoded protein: CASSFGTGGYTF.